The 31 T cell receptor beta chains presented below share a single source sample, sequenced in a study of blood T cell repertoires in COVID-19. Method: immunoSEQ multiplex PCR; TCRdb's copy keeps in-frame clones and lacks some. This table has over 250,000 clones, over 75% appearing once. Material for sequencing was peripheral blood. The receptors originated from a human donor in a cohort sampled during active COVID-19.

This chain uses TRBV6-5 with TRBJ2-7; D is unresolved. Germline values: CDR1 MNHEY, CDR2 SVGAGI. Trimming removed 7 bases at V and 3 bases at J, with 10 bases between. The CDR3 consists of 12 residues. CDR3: CASKRFLYEQYF. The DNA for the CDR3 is TGTGCCAGCAAGAGGTTCCTCTACGAGCAGTACTTC.

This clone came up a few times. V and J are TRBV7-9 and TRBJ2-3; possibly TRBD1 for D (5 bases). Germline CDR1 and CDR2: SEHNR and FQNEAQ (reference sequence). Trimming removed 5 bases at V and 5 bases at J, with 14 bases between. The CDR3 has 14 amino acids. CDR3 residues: CASSLGPRGDTQYF. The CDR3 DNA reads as TGTGCCAGCAGCCTAGGACCTAGGGGAGATACGCAGTATTTT.

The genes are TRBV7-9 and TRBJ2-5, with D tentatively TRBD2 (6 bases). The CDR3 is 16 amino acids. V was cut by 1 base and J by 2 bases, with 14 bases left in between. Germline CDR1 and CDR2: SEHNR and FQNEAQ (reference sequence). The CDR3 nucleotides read TGTGCCAGCAGCTTAGGGGGAGGACCCCGTCAAGAGACCCAGTACTTC. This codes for CASSLGGGPRQETQYF.

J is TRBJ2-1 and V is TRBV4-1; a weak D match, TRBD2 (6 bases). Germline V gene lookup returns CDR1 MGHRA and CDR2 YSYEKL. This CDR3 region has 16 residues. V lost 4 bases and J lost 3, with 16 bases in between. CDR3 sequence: CASSPVMTSFYNEQFF. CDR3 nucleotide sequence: TGCGCCAGCAGCCCCGTCATGACTAGTTTCTACAATGAGCAGTTCTTC.

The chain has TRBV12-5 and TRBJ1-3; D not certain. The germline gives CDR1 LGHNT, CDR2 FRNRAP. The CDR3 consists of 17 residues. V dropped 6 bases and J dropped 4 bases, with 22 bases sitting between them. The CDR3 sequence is CASGWEAGRAQGNTIYF. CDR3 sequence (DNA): TGTGCTAGTGGCTGGGAGGCTGGGAGGGCACAGGGAAACACCATATATTTT.

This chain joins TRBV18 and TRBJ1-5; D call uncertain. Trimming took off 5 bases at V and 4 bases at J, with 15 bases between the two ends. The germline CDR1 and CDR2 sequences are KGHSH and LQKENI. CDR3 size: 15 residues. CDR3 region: CASSAVYTGNQPQHF. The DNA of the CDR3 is TGTGCCAGCTCAGCGGTGTATACGGGAAATCAGCCCCAGCATTTT. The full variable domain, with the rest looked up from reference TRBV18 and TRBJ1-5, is NAGVMQNPRHLVRRRGQEARLRCSPMKGHSHVYWYRQLPEEGLKFMVYLQKENIIDESGMPKERFSAEFPKEGPSILRIQQVVRGDSAAYFCASSAVYTGNQPQHFGDGTRLSIL.

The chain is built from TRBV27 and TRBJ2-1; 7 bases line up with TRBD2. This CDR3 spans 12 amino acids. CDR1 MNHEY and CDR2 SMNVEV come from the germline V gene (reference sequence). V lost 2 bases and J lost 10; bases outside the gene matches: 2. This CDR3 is CASSLAGVEQFF. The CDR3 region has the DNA TGTGCCAGCAGTTTAGCGGGAGTGGAGCAGTTCTTC.

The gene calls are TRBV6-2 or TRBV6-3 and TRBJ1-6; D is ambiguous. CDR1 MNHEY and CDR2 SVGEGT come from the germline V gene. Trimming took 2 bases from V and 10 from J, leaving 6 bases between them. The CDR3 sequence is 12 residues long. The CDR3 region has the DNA TGTGCCAGCAGTTACCCACGGTCACCCCTCCACTTT. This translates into CASSYPRSPLHF.

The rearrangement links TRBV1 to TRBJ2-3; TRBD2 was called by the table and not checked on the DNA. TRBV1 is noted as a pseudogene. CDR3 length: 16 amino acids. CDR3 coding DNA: TGCACCAGCAGCCAAGATTATCCGGTGAGGGAGGATACGCAGTATTTT. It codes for CTSSQDYPVREDTQYF.

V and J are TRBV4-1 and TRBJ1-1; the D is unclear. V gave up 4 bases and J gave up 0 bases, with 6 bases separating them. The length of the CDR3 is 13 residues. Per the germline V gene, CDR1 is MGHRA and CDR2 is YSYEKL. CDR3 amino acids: CASSLDMNTEAFF. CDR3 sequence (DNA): TGCGCCAGCAGCCTAGATATGAACACTGAAGCTTTCTTT.

As DNA, the CDR3 is TGCAGTGCTCCCATAGCGGAGCAGTTCTTC. It encodes CSAPIAEQFF. This rearrangement joins TRBV20-1 to TRBJ2-1; maybe TRBD2 (5 bases). This CDR3 has 10 residues. V dropped 5 bases and J dropped 10 bases, with 9 bases sitting between them. The germline gives CDR1 DFQATT, CDR2 SNEGSKA (reference sequence).

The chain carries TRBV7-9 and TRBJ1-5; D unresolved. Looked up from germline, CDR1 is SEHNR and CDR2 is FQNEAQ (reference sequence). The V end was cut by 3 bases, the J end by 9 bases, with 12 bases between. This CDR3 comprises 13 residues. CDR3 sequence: CASSLGVDRPQHF. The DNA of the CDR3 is TGTGCCAGCAGCTTGGGAGTTGACCGGCCCCAGCATTTT.

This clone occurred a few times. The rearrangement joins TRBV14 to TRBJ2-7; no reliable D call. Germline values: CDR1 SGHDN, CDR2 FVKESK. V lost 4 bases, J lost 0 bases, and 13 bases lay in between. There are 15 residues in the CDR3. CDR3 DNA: TGTGCCAGCAGCCCGCTGTCGGTAAACTCCTACGAGCAGTACTTC. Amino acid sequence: CASSPLSVNSYEQYF.

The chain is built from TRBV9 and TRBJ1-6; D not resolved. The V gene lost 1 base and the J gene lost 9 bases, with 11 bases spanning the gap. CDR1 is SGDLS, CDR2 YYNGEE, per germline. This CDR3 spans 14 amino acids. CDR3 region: CASSVHTAGSPLHF. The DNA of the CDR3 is TGTGCCAGCAGCGTACACACCGCGGGTTCACCCCTCCACTTT.

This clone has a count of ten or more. The DNA for the CDR3 is TGTGCCAGCAGTGGTGGGCTAGCGGAAGAGGGTGGGAATCGGGAGACCCAGTACTTC. This encodes CASSGGLAEEGGNRETQYF. This chain connects TRBV2 to TRBJ2-5; 7 nucleotides align to TRBD2. The CDR3 has 19 residues. Per germline, CDR1 SNHLY and CDR2 FYNNEI. The V gene end was trimmed by 4 bases and the J gene end by 5 bases; junction bases not matched to a gene: 22. The entire variable domain, with the rest obtained from reference TRBV2 and TRBJ2-5, is as follows: EPEVTQTPSHQVTQMGQEVILRCVPISNHLYFYWYRQILGQKVEFLVSFYNNEISEKSEIFDDQFSVERPDGSNFTLKIRSTKLEDSAMYFCASSGGLAEEGGNRETQYFGPGTRLLVL.

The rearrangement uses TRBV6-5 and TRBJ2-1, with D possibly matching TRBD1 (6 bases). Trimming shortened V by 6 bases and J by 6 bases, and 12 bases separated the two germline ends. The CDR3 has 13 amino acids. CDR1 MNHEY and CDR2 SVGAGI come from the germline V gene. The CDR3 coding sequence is TGTGCCAGCAGAAACAGGGTCTCCAATGAGCAGTTCTTC. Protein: CASRNRVSNEQFF.

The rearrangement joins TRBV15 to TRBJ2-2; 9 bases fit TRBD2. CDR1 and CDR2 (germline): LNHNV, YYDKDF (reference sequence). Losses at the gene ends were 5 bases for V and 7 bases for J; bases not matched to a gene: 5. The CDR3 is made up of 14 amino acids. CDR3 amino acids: CATSGREGVGELFF. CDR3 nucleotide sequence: TGTGCCACCAGCGGGCGGGAGGGCGTCGGGGAGCTGTTTTTT.

In DNA form, the CDR3 reads TGTGCCAGCAGCTTAGGCGGGGGAGCCGGTTCCTATGGCTACACCTTC. Amino acid sequence: CASSLGGGAGSYGYTF. V is TRBV7-2 and J is TRBJ1-2; TRBD1 might be the D (5 bases). This CDR3 contains 16 residues. Trimming cost V 1 base and J 4 bases, with 16 bases left between them. CDR1 SGHTA and CDR2 FQGNSA come from the germline V gene.

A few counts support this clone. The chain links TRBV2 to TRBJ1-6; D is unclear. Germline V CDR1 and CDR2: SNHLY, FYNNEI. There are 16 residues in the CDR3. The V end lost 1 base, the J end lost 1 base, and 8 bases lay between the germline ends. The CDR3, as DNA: TGTGCCAGCAGTGAAGAATCGGGTTCCTATAATTCACCCCTCCACTTT. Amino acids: CASSEESGSYNSPLHF.

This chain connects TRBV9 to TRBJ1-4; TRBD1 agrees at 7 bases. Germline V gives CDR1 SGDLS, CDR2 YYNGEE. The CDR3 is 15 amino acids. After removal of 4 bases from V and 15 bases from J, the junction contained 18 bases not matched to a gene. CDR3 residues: CASSIRGDHLERLFF. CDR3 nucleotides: TGTGCCAGCAGCATCAGGGGGGACCATTTGGAAAGGTTGTTTTTT.

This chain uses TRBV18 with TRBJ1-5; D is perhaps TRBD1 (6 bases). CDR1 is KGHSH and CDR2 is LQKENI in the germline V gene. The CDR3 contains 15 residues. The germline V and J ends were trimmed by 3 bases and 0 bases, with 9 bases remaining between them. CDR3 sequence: CASSPGTHSNQPQHF. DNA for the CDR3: TGTGCCAGCTCACCGGGGACACATAGCAATCAGCCCCAGCATTTT.

In nucleotides, the CDR3 is TGTGCCAGCAGCGTAAGTAGGAGCCGCGAGACCCAGTACTTC. Protein: CASSVSRSRETQYF. V usage is TRBV9 and J usage is TRBJ2-5; D gene unclear. Trimming stripped 1 base from V and 5 bases from J, with 12 bases between. The CDR3 spans 14 residues. Germline V gives CDR1 SGDLS, CDR2 YYNGEE.

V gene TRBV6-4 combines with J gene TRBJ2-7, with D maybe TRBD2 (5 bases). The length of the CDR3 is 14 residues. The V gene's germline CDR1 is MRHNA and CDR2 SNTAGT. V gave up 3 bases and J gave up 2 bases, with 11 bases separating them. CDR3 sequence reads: CASSEVAGAYEQYF. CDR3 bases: TGTGCCAGCAGTGAGGTGGCGGGCGCCTACGAGCAGTACTTC.

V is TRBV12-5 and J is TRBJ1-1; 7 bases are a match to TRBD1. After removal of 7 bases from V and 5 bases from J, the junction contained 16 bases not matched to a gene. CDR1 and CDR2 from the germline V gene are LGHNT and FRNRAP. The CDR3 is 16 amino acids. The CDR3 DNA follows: TGTGCTAGTGCTACGTGGACAGGCTTGAGGGGGACTGAAGCTTTCTTT. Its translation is CASATWTGLRGTEAFF. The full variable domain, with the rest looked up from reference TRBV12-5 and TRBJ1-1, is DARVTQTPRHKVTEMGQEVTMRCQPILGHNTVFWYRQTMMQGLELLAYFRNRAPLDDSGMPKDRFSAEMPDATLATLKIQPSEPRDSAVYFCASATWTGLRGTEAFFGQGTRLTVV.

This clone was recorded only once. The CDR3 sequence: CASSDRDGGELFF. The CDR3 DNA reads TGTGCCAGCAGCGACAGGGATGGCGGGGAGCTGTTTTTT. The rearrangement uses TRBV9 and TRBJ2-2, with D possibly being TRBD1 (6 bases). CDR1 and CDR2 (germline): SGDLS, YYNGEE. Between the trimmed V and J ends, which lost 3 bases and 7 bases, there was a span of 10 bases. This CDR3 spans 13 amino acids.

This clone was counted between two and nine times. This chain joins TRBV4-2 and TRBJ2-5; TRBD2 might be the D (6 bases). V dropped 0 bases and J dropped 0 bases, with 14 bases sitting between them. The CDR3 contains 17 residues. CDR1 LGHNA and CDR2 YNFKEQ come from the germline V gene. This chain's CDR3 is CASSQEGTGANQETQYF. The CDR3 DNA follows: TGTGCCAGCAGCCAAGAGGGGACGGGAGCCAACCAAGAGACCCAGTACTTC.

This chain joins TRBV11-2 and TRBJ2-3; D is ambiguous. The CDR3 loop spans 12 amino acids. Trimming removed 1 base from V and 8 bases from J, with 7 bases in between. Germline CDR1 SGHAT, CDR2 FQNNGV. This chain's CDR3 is CASSLVLSTQYF. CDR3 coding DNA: TGTGCCAGCAGCTTAGTTCTTAGTACGCAGTATTTT.

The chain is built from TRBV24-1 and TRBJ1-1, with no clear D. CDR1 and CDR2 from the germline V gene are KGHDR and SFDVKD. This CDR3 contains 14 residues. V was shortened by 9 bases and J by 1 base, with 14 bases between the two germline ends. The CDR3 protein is CATRSARGNTEAFF. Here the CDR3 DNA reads TGTGCCACCCGTTCGGCCCGGGGGAACACTGAAGCTTTCTTT.

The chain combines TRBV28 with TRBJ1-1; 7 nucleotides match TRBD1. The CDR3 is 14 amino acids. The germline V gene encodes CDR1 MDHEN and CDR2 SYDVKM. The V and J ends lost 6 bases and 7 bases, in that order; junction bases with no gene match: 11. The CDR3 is CASRQLGTVSEAFF. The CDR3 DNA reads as TGTGCCAGCAGGCAATTGGGGACAGTTAGTGAAGCTTTCTTT.

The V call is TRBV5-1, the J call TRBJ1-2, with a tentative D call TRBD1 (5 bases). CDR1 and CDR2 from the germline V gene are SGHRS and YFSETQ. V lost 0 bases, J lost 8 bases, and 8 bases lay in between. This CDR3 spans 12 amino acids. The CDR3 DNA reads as TGCGCCAGCAGCTTGGCCAGGGTGGGCTACACCTTC. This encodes CASSLARVGYTF. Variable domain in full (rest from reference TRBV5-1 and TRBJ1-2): KAGVTQTPRYLIKTRGQQVTLSCSPISGHRSVSWYQQTPGQGLQFLFEYFSETQRNKGNFPGRFSGRQFSNSRSEMNVSTLELGDSALYLCASSLARVGYTFGSGTRLTVV.

The CDR3 loop is CASMTGLSYEQYF. The DNA of the CDR3 is TGTGCCAGCATGACGGGACTCTCCTACGAGCAGTACTTC. This chain connects TRBV2 to TRBJ2-7, with a possible D match to TRBD2 (6 bases). The germline V gene has CDR1 SNHLY and CDR2 FYNNEI. The CDR3 is 13 amino acids. V shed 7 bases and J shed 0 bases, with 10 bases lying between them.